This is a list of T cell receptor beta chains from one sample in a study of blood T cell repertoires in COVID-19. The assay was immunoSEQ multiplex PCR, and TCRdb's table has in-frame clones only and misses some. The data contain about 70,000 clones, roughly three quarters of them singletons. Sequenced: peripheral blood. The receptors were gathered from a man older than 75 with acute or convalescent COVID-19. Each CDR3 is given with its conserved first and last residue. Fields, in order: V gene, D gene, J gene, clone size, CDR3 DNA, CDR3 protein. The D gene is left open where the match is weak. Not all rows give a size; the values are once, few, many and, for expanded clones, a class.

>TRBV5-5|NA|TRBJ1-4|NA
TGTGCCAGCAGCTTTGGAGGGACGGTCACAACTAATGAAAAACTGTTTTTT
CASSFGGTVTTNEKLFF
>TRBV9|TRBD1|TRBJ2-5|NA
TGTGCCAGCAGCGGAGGGGGCACGCAAGAGACCCAGTACTTC
CASSGGGTQETQYF
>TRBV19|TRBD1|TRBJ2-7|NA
TGTGCCAGTACCCCATCCCGGGACAGGGGCGAGCAGTACTTC
CASTPSRDRGEQYF
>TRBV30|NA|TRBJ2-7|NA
TGTGCCTGGAGTGTACGGCGGAATTACGAGCAGTACTTC
CAWSVRRNYEQYF
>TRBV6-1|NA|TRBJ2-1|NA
TGTGCCAGCAGTGAAGCGCTGCTTGTAGATGAGCAGTTCTTC
CASSEALLVDEQFF
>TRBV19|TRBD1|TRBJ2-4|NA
TGTGCCAGTAGTATCAGGGGGCGAGGAGAGGAAAACATTCAGTACTTC
CASSIRGRGEENIQYF
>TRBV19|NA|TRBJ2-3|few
TGTGCCAGTAGTATAGCGGGGAGCACAGATACGCAGTATTTT
CASSIAGSTDTQYF
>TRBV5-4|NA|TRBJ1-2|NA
TGTGCCAGCAGCTCCACGGGGGGGGGTACCTATGGCTACACCTTC
CASSSTGGGTYGYTF
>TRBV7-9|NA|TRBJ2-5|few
TGTGCCAGCAGCAAGACAGGCCGAAGGGAGACCCAGTACTTC
CASSKTGRRETQYF
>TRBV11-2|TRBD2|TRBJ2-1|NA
TGTGCCAGCAGCACTTCTAGCGGGAGGAGGGATGAGCAGTTCTTC
CASSTSSGRRDEQFF
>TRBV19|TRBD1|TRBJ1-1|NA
TGTGCCAGTAGTCCATGGACAGGGACGAACACTGAAGCTTTCTTT
CASSPWTGTNTEAFF
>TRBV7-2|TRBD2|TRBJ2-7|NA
TGTGCCAGCAGCTTAGGTCGGTCTAGCGGGAGGGAGCAGTACTTC
CASSLGRSSGREQYF
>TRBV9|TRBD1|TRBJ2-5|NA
TGTGCCAGCAGCCCCGGGACAGGGCGCGAGACCCAGTACTTC
CASSPGTGRETQYF
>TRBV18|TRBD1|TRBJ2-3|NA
TGTGCCAGCTCACCAGGGACAGGGAAACGAGATACGCAGTATTTT
CASSPGTGKRDTQYF
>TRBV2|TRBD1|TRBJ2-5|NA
TGTGCCAGCAGCTTTCAGGGGGCGGGAGAGACCCAGTACTTC
CASSFQGAGETQYF
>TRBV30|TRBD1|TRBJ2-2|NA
TGTGCCTGGAGTGTTTGGGACAGAGCCACCGGGGAGCTGTTTTTT
CAWSVWDRATGELFF
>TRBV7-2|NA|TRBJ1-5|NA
TGTGCCAGCAGCCCGTCCAATCAGCCCCAGCATTTT
CASSPSNQPQHF
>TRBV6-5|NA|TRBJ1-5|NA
TGTGCCAGCAGTACAGGGAATCAGCCCCAGCATTTT
CASSTGNQPQHF
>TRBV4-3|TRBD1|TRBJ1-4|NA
TGCGCCAGCAGTCGGACAGGGGGAGGGGAAAAACTGTTTTTT
CASSRTGGGEKLFF
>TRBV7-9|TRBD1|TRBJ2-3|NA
TGTGCCAGCAGCTTCGGACAGGGTAGGAGCACAGATACGCAGTATTTT
CASSFGQGRSTDTQYF
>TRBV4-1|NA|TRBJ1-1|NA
TGCGCCAGCAGCCAACCTACAGAGAACACTGAAGCTTTCTTT
CASSQPTENTEAFF
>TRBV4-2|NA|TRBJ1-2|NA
TGTGCCAGCAGCCAAGATGAGTCCTTCTATGGCTACACCTTC
CASSQDESFYGYTF
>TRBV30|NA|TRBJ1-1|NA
TGTGCCTGGAGTGTAAGTCGGGGGGCAGTCACTGAAGCTTTCTTT
CAWSVSRGAVTEAFF
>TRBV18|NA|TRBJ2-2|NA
TGTGCCAGCTCACCAGTAGTAGCGGCGGACACCGGGGAGCTGTTTTTT
CASSPVVAADTGELFF
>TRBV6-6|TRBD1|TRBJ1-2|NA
TGTGCCAGCAGTTACTCGGAGGGACAGCAAGGCTACACCTTC
CASSYSEGQQGYTF
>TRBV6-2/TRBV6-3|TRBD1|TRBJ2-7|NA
TGTGCCAGCAGTACCTCGACAGGGAGATCGCGAGAGCAGTACTTC
CASSTSTGRSREQYF
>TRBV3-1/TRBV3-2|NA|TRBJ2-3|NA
TGTGCCAGCAGCCTAGCGGATTCAGTGGGGGATACGCAGTATTTT
CASSLADSVGDTQYF
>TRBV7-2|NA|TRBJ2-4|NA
TGTGCCAGCAGCTCATTAGGGGGGGTCCCACCTCACTTC
CASSSLGGVPPHF
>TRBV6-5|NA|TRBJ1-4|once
TGTGCCAGCAGTTACTCGTACGCAGGGGTGAAGGAAAAACTGTTTTTT
CASSYSYAGVKEKLFF
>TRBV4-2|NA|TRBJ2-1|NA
TGTGCCAGCAGCCAATTTGGCGGGCGCAATGAGCAGTTCTTC
CASSQFGGRNEQFF
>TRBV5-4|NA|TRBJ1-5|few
TGTGCCAGCAGCCCGGGACTAAGCCAGCCCCAGCATTTT
CASSPGLSQPQHF
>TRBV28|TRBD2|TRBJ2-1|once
TGTGCCAGCAGATCAGCGGGGGGGAATGAGCAGTTCTTC
CASRSAGGNEQFF
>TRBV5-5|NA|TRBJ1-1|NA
TGTGCCAGCAGCTTGGTAGCAGTTTTGAACACTGAAGCTTTCTTT
CASSLVAVLNTEAFF
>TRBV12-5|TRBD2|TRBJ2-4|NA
TGTGCTAGTGGCTCGAGCGGGGGGGAGGTTCAGTACTTC
CASGSSGGEVQYF
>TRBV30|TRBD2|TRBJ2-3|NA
TGTGCCTGGATACCGGGACTAGGTACAGATACGCAGTATTTT
CAWIPGLGTDTQYF
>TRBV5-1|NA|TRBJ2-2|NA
TGCGCCAGCAGCCCAGGGAATTCGGGCGGGGAGCTGTTTTTT
CASSPGNSGGELFF
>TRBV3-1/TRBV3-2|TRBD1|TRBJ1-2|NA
TGTGCCAGCAGCCAAGATGGGACAGGGGCCAGGGGCTATGGCTACACCTTC
CASSQDGTGARGYGYTF
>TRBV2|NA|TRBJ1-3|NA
TGTGCCAGCAGTGATCGCAGGGGAGCGCGAGGAAACACCATATATTTT
CASSDRRGARGNTIYF
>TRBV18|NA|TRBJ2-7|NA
TGTGCCAGCTCACCATCTTCTGGTTCCCGGTTCGAGCAGTACTTC
CASSPSSGSRFEQYF
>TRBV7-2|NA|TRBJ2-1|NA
TGTGCCAGCAGCTTAGTGGCGGCGGGCGGGCAGTTCTTC
CASSLVAAGGQFF